Presented here are 10 T cell receptor beta chains from one specimen sequenced in a study of T cell clones after liver transplantation (dated by TCRdb to the late 2010s). Libraries were built with the immunoSEQ multiplex PCR assay. Not all clones reach the TCRdb copy of this immuneACCESS table, which keeps in-frame sequences only. Checked studies attribute under half of the gap to unresolved V genes and leave the rest unexplained. The sample records tens of thousands of clones, just over 85% of which are singletons. Of the sample, roughly 2.7% falls within the top ten clones. The sample in question was CD4+ T cells from blood, obtained 24 months after liver transplant. Receptor source: a human patient who received a liver transplant. Some T cells may originate with the graft donor following a transplant.

The chain employs TRBV28 and TRBJ2-7; D ambiguous. CDR1 and CDR2 (germline): MDHEN, SYDVKM. V was trimmed by 2 bases and J by 6 bases, leaving 8 bases between them. This CDR3 spans 12 amino acids. The CDR3 sequence: CASSLDQFEQYF. Here the CDR3 DNA reads TGTGCCAGCAGTTTAGACCAATTCGAGCAGTACTTC.

The CDR3 here is CASSIAPGTGDTEAFF. CDR3 in DNA: TGTGCCAGTAGTATAGCGCCCGGCACAGGCGACACTGAAGCTTTCTTT. The rearrangement links TRBV19 to TRBJ1-1; tentatively, D is TRBD1 (5 bases). The ends were cut back, 1 base at V and 3 bases at J, with 15 bases in the middle. This CDR3 has 16 residues. Germline CDR1 reads LNHDA; CDR2 reads SQIVND (reference sequence).

This clone was picked up one time. The gene calls are TRBV6-5 and TRBJ2-7; D gene unclear. The CDR3 length is 11 residues. CDR1 and CDR2 (germline): MNHEY, SVGAGI. V gave up 6 bases and J gave up 7 bases, with 10 bases separating them. CDR3 nucleotides: TGTGCCAGCAGCCACTCCCGGGAGCAGTACTTC. Translated: CASSHSREQYF.

The V call is TRBV18, the J call TRBJ2-2; D is undetermined. Germline V gene sequence: CDR1 KGHSH, CDR2 LQKENI. V lost 3 bases, J lost 1 base, and 9 bases lay in between. CDR3 length equals 15 residues. The CDR3 bases are TGTGCCAGCTCACCTGGCCACCAGAACACCGGGGAGCTGTTTTTT. It yields the protein CASSPGHQNTGELFF.

In its sample, this clone was seen once. This chain links TRBV15 with TRBJ2-7; possible D gene TRBD1, 5 bases. From germline, CDR1 is LNHNV and CDR2 YYDKDF (reference sequence). Trimming pared 5 bases from V and 7 bases from J, leaving 21 bases between. This CDR3 contains 15 residues. The CDR3 DNA reads as TGTGCCACCAGCCCCCTTAGGGGCGCCTCCTGGGAGCAGTACTTC. Residues: CATSPLRGASWEQYF.

Written as DNA, the CDR3 is TGTGCCAGCTGGACTAGCGGGAGACCGAACACCGGGGAGCTGTTTTTT. It encodes CASWTSGRPNTGELFF. This chain joins TRBV18 and TRBJ2-2, with TRBD2 matching over 13 bases. The V gene end was trimmed by 7 bases and the J gene end by 0 bases; junction bases not matched to a gene: 2. Germline V gene sequence: CDR1 KGHSH, CDR2 LQKENI. This CDR3 has 16 amino acids.

The V and J genes are TRBV6-4 and TRBJ2-5, with TRBD1 matching 7 bases. The CDR3 spans 17 residues. J lost 0 bases, V lost 7 bases, and 14 bases had no gene match. Germline-derived CDR1 and CDR2 are MRHNA and SNTAGT. CDR3 in amino acids: CASTHPGGEPYQETQYF. The DNA of the CDR3 is TGTGCCAGCACCCACCCAGGGGGAGAGCCGTACCAAGAGACCCAGTACTTC.

This clone was seen a few times. The chain joins TRBV15 to TRBJ2-7; TRBD1 matches 9 bases. V trimming: 3 bases; J trimming: 4 bases; junction bases outside the gene matches: 13. CDR1 is LNHNV and CDR2 is YYDKDF in the germline V gene (reference sequence). The CDR3 is 17 amino acids. CDR3 protein: CATSRGATGGILYEQYF. For the CDR3, the DNA is TGTGCCACCAGCAGGGGTGCAACAGGGGGCATTTTGTACGAGCAGTACTTC. The full variable domain, its missing parts supplied by reference TRBV15 and TRBJ2-7, is DAMVIQNPRYQVTQFGKPVTLSCSQTLNHNVMYWYQQKSSQAPKLLFHYYDKDFNNEADTPDNFQSRRPNTSFCFLDIRSPGLGDTAMYLCATSRGATGGILYEQYFGPGTRLTVT.

The V call is TRBV7-2, the J call TRBJ1-6; D perhaps matches TRBD1 (6 bases). This CDR3 contains 15 residues. The V end was cut by 3 bases, the J end by 9 bases, with 15 bases between. The V gene's germline CDR1 is SGHTA and CDR2 FQGNSA. The CDR3 nucleotides are TGTGCCAGCAGCTTCAAACAGGGTGCCGGTTCACCCCTCCACTTT. Translation gives CASSFKQGAGSPLHF.

The chain joins TRBV7-9 to TRBJ2-5, with D possibly matching TRBD2 (5 bases). CDR3 length equals 15 residues. V lost 1 base and J lost 0, with 9 bases in between. The V gene's germline CDR1 is SEHNR and CDR2 FQNEAQ (reference sequence). CDR3 in amino acids: CASSLGVANQETQYF. The CDR3 DNA is TGTGCCAGCAGCTTAGGGGTAGCGAACCAAGAGACCCAGTACTTC. Full variable domain (remainder filled in from reference TRBV7-9 and TRBJ2-5): DTGVSQNPRHKITKRGQNVTFRCDPISEHNRLYWYRQTLGQGPEFLTYFQNEAQLEKSRLLSDRFSAERPKGSFSTLEIQRTEQGDSAMYLCASSLGVANQETQYFGPGTRLLVL.